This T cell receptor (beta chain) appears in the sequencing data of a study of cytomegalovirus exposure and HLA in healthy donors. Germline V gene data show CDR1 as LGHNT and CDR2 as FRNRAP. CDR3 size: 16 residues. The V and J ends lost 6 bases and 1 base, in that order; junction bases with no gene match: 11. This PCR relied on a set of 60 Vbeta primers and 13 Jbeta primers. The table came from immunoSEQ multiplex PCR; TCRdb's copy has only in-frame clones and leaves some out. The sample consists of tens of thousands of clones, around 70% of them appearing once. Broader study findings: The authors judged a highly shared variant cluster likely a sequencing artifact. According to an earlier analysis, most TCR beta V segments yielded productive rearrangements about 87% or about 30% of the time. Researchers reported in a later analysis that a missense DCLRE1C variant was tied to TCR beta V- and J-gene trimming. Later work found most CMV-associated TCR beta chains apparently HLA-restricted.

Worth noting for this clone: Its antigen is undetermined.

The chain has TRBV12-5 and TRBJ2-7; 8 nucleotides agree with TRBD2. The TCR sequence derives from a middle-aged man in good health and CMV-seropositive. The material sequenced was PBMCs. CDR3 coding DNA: TGTGCTAGTGGCGGGGGGGCGGGTTTCACATCCTACGAGCAGTACTTC. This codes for CASGGGAGFTSYEQYF.